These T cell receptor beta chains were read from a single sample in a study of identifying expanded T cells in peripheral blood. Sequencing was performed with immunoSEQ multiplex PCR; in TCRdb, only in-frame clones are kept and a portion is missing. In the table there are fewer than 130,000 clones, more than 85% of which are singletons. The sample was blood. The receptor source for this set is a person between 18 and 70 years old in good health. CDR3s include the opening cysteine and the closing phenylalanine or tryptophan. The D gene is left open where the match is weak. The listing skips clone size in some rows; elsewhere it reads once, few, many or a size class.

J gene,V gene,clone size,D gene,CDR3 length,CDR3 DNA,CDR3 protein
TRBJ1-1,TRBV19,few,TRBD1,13,TGTGCCAGTAGTACGCAGGGGGACACTGAAGCTTTCTTT,CASSTQGDTEAFF
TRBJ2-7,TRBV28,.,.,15,TGTGCCAGCAGTTTGAGTTCCGGATACTCCTACGAGCAGTACTTC,CASSLSSGYSYEQYF
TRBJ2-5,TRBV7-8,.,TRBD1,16,TGTGCCAGCAGCTCGCCGGACAGGGGTTCCCAAGAGACCCAGTACTTC,CASSSPDRGSQETQYF
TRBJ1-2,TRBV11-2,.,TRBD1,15,TGTGCCAGCAGCCGTCCGGGACAGGGAATAGGGACCTACACCTTC,CASSRPGQGIGTYTF
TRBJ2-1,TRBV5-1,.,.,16,TGCGCCAGCAGCCCTACTACCGGAGGGGCCTACAATGAGCAGTTCTTC,CASSPTTGGAYNEQFF
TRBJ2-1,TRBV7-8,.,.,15,TGTGCCAGCAGCTTAGGATGGCAGACGATCAATGAGCAGTTCTTC,CASSLGWQTINEQFF
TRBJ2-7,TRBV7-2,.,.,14,TGTGCCAGCAGCGCCCGACAGGCCTCCTACGAGCAGTACTTC,CASSARQASYEQYF
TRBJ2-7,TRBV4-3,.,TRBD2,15,TGCGCCAGCAGCCAAGATGGCGGGAGCTCCTACGAGCAGTACTTC,CASSQDGGSSYEQYF
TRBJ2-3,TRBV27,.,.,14,TGTGCCAGCAGTCGGGGCTCTAGCACAGATACGCAGTATTTT,CASSRGSSTDTQYF
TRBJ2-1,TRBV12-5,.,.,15,TGTGCTAGTGGCCAGGGCTTGATCTCCTACAATGAGCAGTTCTTC,CASGQGLISYNEQFF
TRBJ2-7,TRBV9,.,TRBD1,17,TGTGCCAGTAGCGGTTACAGGGGGCCAGGGGGTCCCTACGAGCAGTACTTC,CASSGYRGPGGPYEQYF
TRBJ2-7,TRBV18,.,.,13,TGTGCCAGCTCACCTCGGGGGTTCGGCGAGCAGTACTTC,CASSPRGFGEQYF
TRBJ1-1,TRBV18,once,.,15,TGTGCCAGCTCACCACGTCAGGGAACGGGTACTGAAGCTTTCTTT,CASSPRQGTGTEAFF
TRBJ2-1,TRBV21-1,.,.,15,TGTTTACCGGGACGGTGGACCTGTGGGTCTCGGGAGCAGTTCTTC,CLPGRWTCGSREQFF
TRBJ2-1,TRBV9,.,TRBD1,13,TGTGCCAGCAAAGTTGGACAGGGGGGCGAGCAGTTCTTC,CASKVGQGGEQFF
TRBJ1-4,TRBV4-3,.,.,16,TGCGCCAGCAGCCAAGTCAGGGGAACAGCTAATGAAAAACTGTTTTTT,CASSQVRGTANEKLFF
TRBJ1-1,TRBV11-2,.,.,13,TGTGCCAGCAGCTTAGGGGTTGGGAGTGAAGCTTTCTTT,CASSLGVGSEAFF
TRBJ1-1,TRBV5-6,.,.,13,TGTGCCAGCAGCTTGGCAGGGAACACTGAAGCTTTCTTT,CASSLAGNTEAFF
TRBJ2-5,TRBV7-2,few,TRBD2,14,TGTGCCAGCAGTCCACTAGCGGGGGGCCCGACCCAGTACTTC,CASSPLAGGPTQYF
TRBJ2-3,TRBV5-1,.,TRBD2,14,TGCGCCAGCAAGGGTCTAGCGGGGACGGATACGCAGTATTTT,CASKGLAGTDTQYF
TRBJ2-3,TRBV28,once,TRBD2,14,TGTGCCAGCAGTCCAAACGGGGGGGCTGCTACGCAGTATTTT,CASSPNGGAATQYF
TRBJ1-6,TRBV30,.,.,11,TGTGCCTGGAGCGAAAATTCACCCCTCCACTTT,CAWSENSPLHF
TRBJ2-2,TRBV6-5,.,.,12,TGTGCCAGCAGTTTTTTGACAGGGGAGCTGTTTTTT,CASSFLTGELFF
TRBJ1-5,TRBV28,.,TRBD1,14,TGTGCCAGCAGCCCGGACAGGTGGGATCAGCCCCAGCATTTT,CASSPDRWDQPQHF
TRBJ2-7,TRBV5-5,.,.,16,TGTGCCAGCAGCTCATACAGTAGACAGGCCCCCTACGAGCAGTACTTC,CASSSYSRQAPYEQYF
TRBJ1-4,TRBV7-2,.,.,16,TGTGCCAGCAGCCTTACTGGACCTCGAATAGGGGAAAAACTGTTTTTT,CASSLTGPRIGEKLFF
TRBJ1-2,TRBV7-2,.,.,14,TGTGCCAGCTCCCCTGGGAGGGGGAGTAGAGGCTACACCTTC,CASSPGRGSRGYTF
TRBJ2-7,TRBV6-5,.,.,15,TGTGCCAGCAGTTACTCCTCGAATCCTGGCTACGAGCAGTACTTC,CASSYSSNPGYEQYF
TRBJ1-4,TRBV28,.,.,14,TGTGCCAGCAGTCCGGGGGATAGAGGTGAAAAACTGTTTTTT,CASSPGDRGEKLFF
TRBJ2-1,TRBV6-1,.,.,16,TGTGCCAGCAGTGAGGATCGCTTTCTGGGCTACAATGAGCAGTTCTTC,CASSEDRFLGYNEQFF
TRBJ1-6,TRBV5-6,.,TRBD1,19,TGTGCCAGCAGCCCCAAATACACAGGGGGCTCCCACTATAATTCACCCCTCCACTTT,CASSPKYTGGSHYNSPLHF